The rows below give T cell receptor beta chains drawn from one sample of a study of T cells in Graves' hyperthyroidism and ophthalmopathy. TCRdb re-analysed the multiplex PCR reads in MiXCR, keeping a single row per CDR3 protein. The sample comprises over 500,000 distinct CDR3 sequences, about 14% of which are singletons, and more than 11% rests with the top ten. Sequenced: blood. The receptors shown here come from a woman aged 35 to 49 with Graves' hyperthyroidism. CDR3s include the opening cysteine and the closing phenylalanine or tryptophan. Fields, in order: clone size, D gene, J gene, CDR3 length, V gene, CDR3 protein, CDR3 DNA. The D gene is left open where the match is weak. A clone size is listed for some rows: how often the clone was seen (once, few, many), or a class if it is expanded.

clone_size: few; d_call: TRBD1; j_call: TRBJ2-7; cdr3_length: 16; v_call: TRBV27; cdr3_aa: CASSLSVAGGPGEQYF; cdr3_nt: TGTGCCAGCAGTTTATCGGTGGCAGGGGGTCCGGGCGAGCAGTACTTC
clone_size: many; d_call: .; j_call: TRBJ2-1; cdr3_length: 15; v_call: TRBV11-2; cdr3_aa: CASSFLAASYNEQFF; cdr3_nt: TGTGCCAGCAGCTTTCTAGCAGCCTCCTACAATGAGCAGTTCTTC
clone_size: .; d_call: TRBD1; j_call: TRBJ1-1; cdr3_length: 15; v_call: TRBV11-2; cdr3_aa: CASSPRDRQNTEAFF; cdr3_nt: TGTGCCAGCAGCCCAAGGGACAGACAGAACACTGAAGCTTTCTTT
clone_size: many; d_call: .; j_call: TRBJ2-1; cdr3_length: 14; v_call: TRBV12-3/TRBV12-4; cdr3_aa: CASSPAGTLRKQFF; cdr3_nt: TGTGCCAGCAGTCCCGCAGGGACCTTGCGTAAGCAGTTCTTC
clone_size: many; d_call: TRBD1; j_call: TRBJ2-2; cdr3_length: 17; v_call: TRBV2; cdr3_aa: CASSEIVMTGHHGELFF; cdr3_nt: TGTGCCAGCAGTGAGATAGTAATGACAGGGCACCACGGGGAGCTGTTTTTT
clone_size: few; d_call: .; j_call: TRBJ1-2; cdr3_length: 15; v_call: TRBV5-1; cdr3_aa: CASSLGGESRQGYTF; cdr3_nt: TGCGCCAGCAGCTTGGGAGGCGAAAGCCGGCAGGGCTACACCTTC
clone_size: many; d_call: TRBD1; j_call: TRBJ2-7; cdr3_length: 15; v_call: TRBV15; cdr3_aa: CATSRDGTGVEEQYF; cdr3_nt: TGTGCCACCAGCAGGGACGGGACAGGGGTTGAGGAGCAGTACTTC
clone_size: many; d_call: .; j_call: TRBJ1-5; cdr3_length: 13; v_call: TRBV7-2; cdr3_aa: CASSLQGNQPQHF; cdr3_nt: TGTGCCAGCAGCTTACAGGGAAATCAGCCCCAGCATTTT
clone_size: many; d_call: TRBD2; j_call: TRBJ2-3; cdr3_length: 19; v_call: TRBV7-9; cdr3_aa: CASSSNLGIAGGGTDTQYF; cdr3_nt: TGTGCCAGCAGCTCCAACCTCGGAATAGCGGGAGGAGGGACAGATACGCAGTATTTT
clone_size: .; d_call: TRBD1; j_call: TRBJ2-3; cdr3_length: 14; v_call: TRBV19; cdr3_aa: CASSPDREADTQYF; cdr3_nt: TGTGCCAGTAGTCCTGACAGGGAAGCAGATACGCAGTATTTT
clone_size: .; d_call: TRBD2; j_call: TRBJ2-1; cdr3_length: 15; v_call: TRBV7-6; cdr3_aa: CASSLAASGNGEQFF; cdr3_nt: TGTGCCAGCAGCTTAGCGGCTAGCGGGAACGGTGAGCAGTTCTTC
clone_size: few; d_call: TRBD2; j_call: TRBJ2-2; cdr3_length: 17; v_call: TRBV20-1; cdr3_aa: CSASPNSWAGDTGELFF; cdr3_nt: TGCAGTGCTAGTCCCAACTCCTGGGCGGGGGACACCGGGGAGCTGTTTTTT
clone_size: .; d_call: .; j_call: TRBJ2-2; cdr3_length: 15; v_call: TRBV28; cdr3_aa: CASNSRGPGAGELFF; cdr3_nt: TGTGCCAGCAATAGCAGGGGTCCGGGCGCCGGGGAGCTGTTTTTT
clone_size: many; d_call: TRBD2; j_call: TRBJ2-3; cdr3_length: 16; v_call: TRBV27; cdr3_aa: CASSAFHRDYTDTQYF; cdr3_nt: TGTGCCAGCAGCGCATTCCACCGGGACTACACAGATACGCAGTATTTT
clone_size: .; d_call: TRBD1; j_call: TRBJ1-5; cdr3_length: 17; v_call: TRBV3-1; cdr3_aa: CASSQDGTGPYTQPQHF; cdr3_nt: TGTGCCAGCAGCCAAGACGGGACAGGTCCTTATACTCAGCCCCAGCATTTT
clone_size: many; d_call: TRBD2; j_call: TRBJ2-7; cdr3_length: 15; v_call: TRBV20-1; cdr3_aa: CSARTASGSVYEQYF; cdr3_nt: TGCAGTGCTAGAACCGCTAGCGGGAGTGTCTACGAGCAGTACTTC
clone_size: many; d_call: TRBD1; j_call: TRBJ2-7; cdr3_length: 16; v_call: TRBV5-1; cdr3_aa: CASSLVVGQRTYEQYF; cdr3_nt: TGCGCCAGCAGCTTGGTGGTGGGACAGAGAACCTACGAGCAGTACTTC
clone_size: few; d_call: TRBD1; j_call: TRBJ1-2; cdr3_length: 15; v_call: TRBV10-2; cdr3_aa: CASSAGQGISYGYTF; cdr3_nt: TGCGCCAGCAGTGCGGGACAGGGTATTAGCTATGGCTACACCTTC
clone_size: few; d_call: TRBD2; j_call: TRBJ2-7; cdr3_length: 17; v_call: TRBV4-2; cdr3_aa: CASSQVSSGRYSYEQYF; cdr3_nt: TGTGCCAGCAGCCAAGTTAGTAGCGGGAGGTACTCCTACGAGCAGTACTTC
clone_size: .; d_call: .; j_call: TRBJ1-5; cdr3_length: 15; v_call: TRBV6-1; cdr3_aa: CASRIDGTQSQPQHF; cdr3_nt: TGTGCCAGCAGGATCGACGGGACACAATCACAGCCCCAGCATTTT
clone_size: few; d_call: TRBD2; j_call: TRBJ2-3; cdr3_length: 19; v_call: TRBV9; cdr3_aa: CASSKRTSGRASSTDTQYF; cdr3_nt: TGTGCCAGCAGCAAGAGGACTAGCGGGAGGGCTTCTAGCACAGATACGCAGTATTTT
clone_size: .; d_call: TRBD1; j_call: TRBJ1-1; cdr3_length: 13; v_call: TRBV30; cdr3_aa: CAWSGTGGLWAFF; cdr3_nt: TGTGCCTGGAGTGGGACAGGGGGCCTCTGGGCTTTCTTT
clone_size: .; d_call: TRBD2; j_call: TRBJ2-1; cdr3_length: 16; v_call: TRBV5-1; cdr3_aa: CASSLEGTRTYNEQFF; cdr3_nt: TGCGCCAGCAGCTTGGAGGGGACTAGAACCTACAATGAGCAGTTCTTC
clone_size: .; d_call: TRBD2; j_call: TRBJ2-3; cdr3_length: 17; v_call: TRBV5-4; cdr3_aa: CASSLAKASGSTDTQYF; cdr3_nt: TGTGCCAGCAGCTTGGCCAAGGCTAGCGGGAGCACAGATACGCAGTATTTT
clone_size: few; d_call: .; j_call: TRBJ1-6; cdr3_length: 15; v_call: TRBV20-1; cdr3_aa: CSASGGSGYNSPLHF; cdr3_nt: TGCAGTGCTAGTGGGGGGTCGGGATATAATTCACCCCTCCACTTT
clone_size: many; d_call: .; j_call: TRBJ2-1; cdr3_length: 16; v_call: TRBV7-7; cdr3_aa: CASSLGPGARYNEQFF; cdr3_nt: TGTGCTAGCAGCTTAGGCCCGGGGGCTAGATACAATGAGCAGTTCTTC
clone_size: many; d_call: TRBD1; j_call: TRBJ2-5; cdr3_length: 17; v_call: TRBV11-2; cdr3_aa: CASSDPDRGGIQWTQYF; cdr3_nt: TGTGCCAGCAGCGACCCGGACAGGGGCGGGATCCAGTGGACCCAGTACTTC
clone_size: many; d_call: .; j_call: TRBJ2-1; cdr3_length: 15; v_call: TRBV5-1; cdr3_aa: CASSDQGTFGGEQFF; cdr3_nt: TGCGCCAGCAGCGACCAGGGTACCTTCGGAGGTGAGCAGTTCTTC
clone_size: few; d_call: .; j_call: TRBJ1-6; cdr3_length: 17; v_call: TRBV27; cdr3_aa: CASSFSDRSSYNSPLHF; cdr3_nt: TGTGCCAGCAGTTTCAGCGACAGGAGCTCCTATAATTCACCCCTCCACTTT
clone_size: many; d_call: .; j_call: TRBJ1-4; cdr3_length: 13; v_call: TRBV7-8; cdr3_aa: CASSLGTVEKLFF; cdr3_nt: TGTGCCAGCAGCTTAGGGACAGTTGAAAAACTGTTTTTT
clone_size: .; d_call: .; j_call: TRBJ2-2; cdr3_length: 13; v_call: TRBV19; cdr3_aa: CASMAGDTGELFF; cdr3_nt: TGTGCCAGTATGGCAGGGGACACCGGGGAGCTGTTTTTT
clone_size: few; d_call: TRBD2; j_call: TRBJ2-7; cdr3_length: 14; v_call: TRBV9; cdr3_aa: CASSASGSPYEQYF; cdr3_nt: TGTGCCAGCAGCGCTAGCGGGAGTCCGTACGAGCAGTACTTC
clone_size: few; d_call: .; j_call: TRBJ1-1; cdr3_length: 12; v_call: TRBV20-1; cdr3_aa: CSARDQGTEAFF; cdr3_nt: TGCAGTGCTAGAGATCAGGGCACTGAAGCTTTCTTT
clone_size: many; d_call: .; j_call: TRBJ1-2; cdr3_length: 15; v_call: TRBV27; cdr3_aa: CASSFIRGPNYGYTF; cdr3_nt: TGTGCCAGCAGTTTTATAAGGGGACCTAACTATGGCTACACCTTC
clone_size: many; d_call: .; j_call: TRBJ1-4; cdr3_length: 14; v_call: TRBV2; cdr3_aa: CASRWTATNEKLFF; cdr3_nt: TGTGCCAGCCGTTGGACAGCAACTAATGAAAAACTGTTTTTT
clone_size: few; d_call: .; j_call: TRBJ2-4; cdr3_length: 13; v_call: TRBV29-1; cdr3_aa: CSVVHGAKNIQYF; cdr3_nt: TGCAGCGTTGTTCACGGTGCCAAAAACATTCAGTACTTC
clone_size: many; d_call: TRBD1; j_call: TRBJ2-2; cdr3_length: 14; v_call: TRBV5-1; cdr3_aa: CASSWDRTTGELFF; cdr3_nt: TGCGCCAGCAGCTGGGACAGAACCACCGGGGAGCTGTTTTTT
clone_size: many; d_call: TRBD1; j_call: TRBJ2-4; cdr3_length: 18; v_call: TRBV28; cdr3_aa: CASRLSFSTGVGKNIQYF; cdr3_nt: TGTGCCAGCCGCTTATCTTTCTCAACAGGGGTTGGCAAAAACATTCAGTACTTC
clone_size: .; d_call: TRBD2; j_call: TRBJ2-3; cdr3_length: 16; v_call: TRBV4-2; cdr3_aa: CASSQGGLAGTDTQYF; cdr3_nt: TGTGCCAGCAGCCAAGGAGGACTAGCGGGAACAGATACGCAGTATTTT
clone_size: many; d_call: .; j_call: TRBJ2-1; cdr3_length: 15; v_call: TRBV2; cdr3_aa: CASVAEALSYNEQFF; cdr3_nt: TGTGCCAGCGTGGCTGAGGCGCTCTCCTACAATGAGCAGTTCTTC
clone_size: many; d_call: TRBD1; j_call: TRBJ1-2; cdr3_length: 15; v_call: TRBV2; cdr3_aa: CASSERFDRGYGYTF; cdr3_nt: TGTGCCAGCAGTGAAAGGTTCGACAGGGGGTATGGCTACACCTTC
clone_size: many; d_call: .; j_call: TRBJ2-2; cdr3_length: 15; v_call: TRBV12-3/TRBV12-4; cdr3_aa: CASSLIANFGGELFF; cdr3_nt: TGTGCCAGCAGTTTAATAGCCAATTTTGGTGGGGAGCTGTTTTTT
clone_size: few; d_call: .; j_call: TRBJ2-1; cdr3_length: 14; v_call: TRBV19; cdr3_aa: CASSILGADNEQFF; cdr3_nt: TGTGCCAGTAGTATCCTCGGGGCCGACAATGAGCAGTTCTTC
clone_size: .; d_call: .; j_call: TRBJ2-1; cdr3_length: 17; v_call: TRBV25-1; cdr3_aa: CASSEYILGGPQDEQFF; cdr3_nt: TGTGCCAGCAGTGAATATATTCTTGGGGGACCCCAGGATGAGCAGTTCTTC
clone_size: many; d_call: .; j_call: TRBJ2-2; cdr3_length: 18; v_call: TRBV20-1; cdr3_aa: CSAAGGLAPHRGTGELFF; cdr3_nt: TGCAGTGCCGCAGGAGGGCTAGCGCCCCACCGGGGGACCGGGGAGCTGTTTTTT
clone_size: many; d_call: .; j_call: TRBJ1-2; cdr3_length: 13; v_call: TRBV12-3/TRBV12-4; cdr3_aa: CASSLGSAGGYTF; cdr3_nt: TGTGCCAGCAGTTTAGGGTCAGCTGGCGGCTACACCTTC
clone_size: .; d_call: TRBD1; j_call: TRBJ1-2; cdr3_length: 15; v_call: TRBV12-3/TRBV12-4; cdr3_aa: CASSYETGRLYGYTF; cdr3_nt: TGTGCCAGCAGTTACGAGACAGGGCGGCTCTATGGCTACACCTTC
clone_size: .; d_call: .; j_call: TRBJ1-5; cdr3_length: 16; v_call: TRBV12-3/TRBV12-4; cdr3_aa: CASSLYGLYSNQPQHF; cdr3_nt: TGTGCCAGCAGTTTATACGGACTTTATAGCAATCAGCCCCAGCATTTT
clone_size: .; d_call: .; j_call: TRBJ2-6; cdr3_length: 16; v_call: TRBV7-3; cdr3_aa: CASSSPGGAGANVLTF; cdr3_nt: TGTGCCAGCAGCTCCCCAGGGGGGGCCGGGGCCAACGTCCTGACTTTC